These T cell receptor beta chains were read from a single sample in a study of shared clonotypes between healthy human individuals. Sequencing was performed with immunoSEQ multiplex PCR; in TCRdb, only in-frame clones are kept and a portion is missing. The repertoire has around 2,000,000 clones, 93% of them found once; the top ten carry around 1.7%. The source material was naive CD8+ T cells from PBMCs. The source is a man aged 18-30 years in good health. Some clones in this sample may be carry-over from other donors' samples. Both conserved end residues are part of each CDR3. The order of the fields is V gene, J gene, CDR3 protein.

TRBV28,TRBJ2-1,CASSLLGEDYEQFF
TRBV19,TRBJ2-1,CASSIVPGHYEQFF
TRBV19,TRBJ2-5,CASTPGGGLTQETQYF
TRBV7-9,TRBJ2-5,CASSLRTGPETQYF
TRBV28,TRBJ2-3,CASSYDRASTDTQYF
TRBV19,TRBJ2-1,CASSMREPYYNEQFF
TRBV7-9,TRBJ1-2,CASSSPLDLKGYTF
TRBV10-3,TRBJ2-3,CAIRFRDRSTDTQYF
TRBV6-1,TRBJ2-7,CASRNGTGRTYEQYF
TRBV2,TRBJ2-1,CASSGVFLAGRHNEQFF
TRBV9,TRBJ2-2,CASSPTRMGRTPTGELFF
TRBV15,TRBJ1-1,CATSYRVSTEAFF
TRBV6-5,TRBJ2-2,CASTGQETTGELFF
TRBV6-5,TRBJ2-1,CASSYDLRGIGEQFF
TRBV4-2,TRBJ1-2,CASSLTNRAGGVGYYGYTF
TRBV28,TRBJ1-1,CASSYTVMNTEAFF